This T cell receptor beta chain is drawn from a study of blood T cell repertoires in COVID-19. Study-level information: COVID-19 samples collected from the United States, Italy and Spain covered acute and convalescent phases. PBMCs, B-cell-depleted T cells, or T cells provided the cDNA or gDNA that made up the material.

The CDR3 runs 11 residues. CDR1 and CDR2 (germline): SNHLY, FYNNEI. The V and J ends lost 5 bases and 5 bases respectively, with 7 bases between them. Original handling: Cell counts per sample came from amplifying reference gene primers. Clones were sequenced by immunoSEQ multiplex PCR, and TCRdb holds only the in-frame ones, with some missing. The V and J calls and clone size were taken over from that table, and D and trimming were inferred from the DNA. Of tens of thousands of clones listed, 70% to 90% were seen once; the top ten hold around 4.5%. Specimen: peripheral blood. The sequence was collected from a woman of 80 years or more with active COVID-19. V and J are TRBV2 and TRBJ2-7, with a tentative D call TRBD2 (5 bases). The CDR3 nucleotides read TGTGCCAGCAGTAAGACTAACGAGCAGTACTTC. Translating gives CASSKTNEQYF.